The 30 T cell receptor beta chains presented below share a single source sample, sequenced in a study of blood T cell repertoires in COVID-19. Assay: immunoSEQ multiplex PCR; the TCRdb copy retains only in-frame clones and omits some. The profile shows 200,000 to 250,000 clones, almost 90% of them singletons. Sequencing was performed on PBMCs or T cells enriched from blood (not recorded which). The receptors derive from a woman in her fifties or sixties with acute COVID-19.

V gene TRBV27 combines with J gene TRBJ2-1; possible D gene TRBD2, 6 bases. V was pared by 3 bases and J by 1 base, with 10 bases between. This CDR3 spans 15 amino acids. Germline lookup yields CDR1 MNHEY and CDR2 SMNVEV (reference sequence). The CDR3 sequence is CASSFGAGSYNEQFF. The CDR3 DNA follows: TGTGCCAGCAGTTTTGGGGCGGGGTCCTACAATGAGCAGTTCTTC.

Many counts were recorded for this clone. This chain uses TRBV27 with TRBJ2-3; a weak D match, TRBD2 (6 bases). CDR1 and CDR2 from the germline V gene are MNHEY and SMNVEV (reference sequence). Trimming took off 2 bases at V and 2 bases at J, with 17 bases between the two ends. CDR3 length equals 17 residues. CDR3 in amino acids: CASSLGAGEALTDTQYF. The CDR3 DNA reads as TGTGCCAGCAGTTTAGGGGCCGGGGAGGCCCTCACAGATACGCAGTATTTT.

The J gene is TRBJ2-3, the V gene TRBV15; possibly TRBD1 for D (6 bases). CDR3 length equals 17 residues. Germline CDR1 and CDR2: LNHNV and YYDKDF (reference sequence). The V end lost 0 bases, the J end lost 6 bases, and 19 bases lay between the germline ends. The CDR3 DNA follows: TGTGCCACCAGCAGAGAATCACAGGGCAACATTATCGATACGCAGTATTTT. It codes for CATSRESQGNIIDTQYF.

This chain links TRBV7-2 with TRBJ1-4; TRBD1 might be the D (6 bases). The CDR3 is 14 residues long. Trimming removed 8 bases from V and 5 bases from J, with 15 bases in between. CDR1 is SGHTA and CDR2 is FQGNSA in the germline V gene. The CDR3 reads CASGIGGGNEKLFF. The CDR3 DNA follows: TGTGCCAGCGGCATAGGGGGAGGGAATGAAAAACTGTTTTTT.

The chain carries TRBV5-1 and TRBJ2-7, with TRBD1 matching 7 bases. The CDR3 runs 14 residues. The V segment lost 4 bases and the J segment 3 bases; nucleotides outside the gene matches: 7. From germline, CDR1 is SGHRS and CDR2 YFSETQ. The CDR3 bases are TGCGCCAGCAGCCCGGGACAGACAGACTACGAGCAGTACTTC. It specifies CASSPGQTDYEQYF.

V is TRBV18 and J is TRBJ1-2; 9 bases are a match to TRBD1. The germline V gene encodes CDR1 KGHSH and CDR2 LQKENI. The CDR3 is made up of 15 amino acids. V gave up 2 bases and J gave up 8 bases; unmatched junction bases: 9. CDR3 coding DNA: TGTGCCAGCTCACCATGGACCGGGACAGGGAACGGCTACACCTTC. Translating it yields CASSPWTGTGNGYTF. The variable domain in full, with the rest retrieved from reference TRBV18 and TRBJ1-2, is NAGVMQNPRHLVRRRGQEARLRCSPMKGHSHVYWYRQLPEEGLKFMVYLQKENIIDESGMPKERFSAEFPKEGPSILRIQQVVRGDSAAYFCASSPWTGTGNGYTFGSGTRLTVV.

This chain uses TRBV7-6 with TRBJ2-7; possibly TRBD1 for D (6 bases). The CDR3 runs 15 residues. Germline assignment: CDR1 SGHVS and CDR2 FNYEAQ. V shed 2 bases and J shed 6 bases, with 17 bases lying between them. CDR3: CASSLTGSDSSEQYF. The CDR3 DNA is TGTGCCAGCAGCTTAACAGGGTCCGATTCCAGCGAGCAGTACTTC.

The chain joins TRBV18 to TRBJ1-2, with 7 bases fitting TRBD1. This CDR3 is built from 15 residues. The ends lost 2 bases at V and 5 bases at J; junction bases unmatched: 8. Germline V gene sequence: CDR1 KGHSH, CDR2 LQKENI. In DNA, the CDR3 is TGTGCCAGCTCACCATTTGACCGGGACAGTTATGGCTACACCTTC. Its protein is CASSPFDRDSYGYTF.

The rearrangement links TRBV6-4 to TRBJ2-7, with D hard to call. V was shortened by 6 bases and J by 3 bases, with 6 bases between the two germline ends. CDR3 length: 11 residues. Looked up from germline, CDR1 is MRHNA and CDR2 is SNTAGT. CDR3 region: CASSYYYEQYF. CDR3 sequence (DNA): TGTGCCAGCAGCTACTACTACGAGCAGTACTTC.

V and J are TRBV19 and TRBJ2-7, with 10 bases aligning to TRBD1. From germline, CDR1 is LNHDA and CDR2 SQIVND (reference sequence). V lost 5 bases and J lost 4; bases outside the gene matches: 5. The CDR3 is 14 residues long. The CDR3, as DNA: TGTGCCAGTAGTCCGACAGGGGGCCTATACGAGCAGTACTTC. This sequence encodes CASSPTGGLYEQYF. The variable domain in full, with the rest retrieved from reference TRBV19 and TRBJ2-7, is DGGITQSPKYLFRKEGQNVTLSCEQNLNHDAMYWYRQDPGQGLRLIYYSQIVNDFQKGDIAEGYSVSREKKESFPLTVTSAQKNPTAFYLCASSPTGGLYEQYFGPGTRLTVT.

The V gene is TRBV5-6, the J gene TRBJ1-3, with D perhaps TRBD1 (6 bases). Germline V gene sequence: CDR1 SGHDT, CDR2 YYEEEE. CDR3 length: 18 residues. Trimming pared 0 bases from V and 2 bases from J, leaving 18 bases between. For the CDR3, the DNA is TGTGCCAGCAGCTTGGTTGCCACAGGGTTGTATCCTGGAAACACCATATATTTT. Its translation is CASSLVATGLYPGNTIYF.

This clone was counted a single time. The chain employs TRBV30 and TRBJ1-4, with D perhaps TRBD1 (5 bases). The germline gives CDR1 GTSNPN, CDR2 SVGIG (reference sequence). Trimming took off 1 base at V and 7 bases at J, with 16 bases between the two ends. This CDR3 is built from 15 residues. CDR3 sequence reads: CAWSEGALLGEKLFF. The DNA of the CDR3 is TGTGCCTGGAGTGAAGGGGCTCTTCTCGGTGAAAAACTGTTTTTT. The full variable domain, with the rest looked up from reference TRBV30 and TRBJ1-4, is SQTIHQWPATLVQPVGSPLSLECTVEGTSNPNLYWYRQAAGRGLQLLFYSVGIGQISSEVPQNLSASRPQDRQFILSSKKLLLSDSGFYLCAWSEGALLGEKLFFGSGTQLSVL.

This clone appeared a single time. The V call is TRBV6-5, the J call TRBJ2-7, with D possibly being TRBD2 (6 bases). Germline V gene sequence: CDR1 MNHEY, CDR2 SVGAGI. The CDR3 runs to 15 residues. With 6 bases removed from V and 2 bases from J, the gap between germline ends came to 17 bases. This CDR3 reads CASRGLGPGTYEQYF. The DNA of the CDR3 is TGTGCCAGCAGGGGACTGGGCCCTGGAACCTACGAGCAGTACTTC.

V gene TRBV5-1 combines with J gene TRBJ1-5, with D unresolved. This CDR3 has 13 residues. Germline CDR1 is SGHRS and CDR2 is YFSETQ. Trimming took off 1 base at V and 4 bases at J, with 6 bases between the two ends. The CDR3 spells CASSLTGNQPQHF. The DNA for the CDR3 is TGCGCCAGCAGCTTGACGGGAAATCAGCCCCAGCATTTT.

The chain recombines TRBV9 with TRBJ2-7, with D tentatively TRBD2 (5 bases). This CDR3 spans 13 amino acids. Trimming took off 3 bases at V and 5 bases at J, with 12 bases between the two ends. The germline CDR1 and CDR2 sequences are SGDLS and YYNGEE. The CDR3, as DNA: TGTGCCAGCAGCGCGGCGGGTACCGACGAGCAGTACTTC. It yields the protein CASSAAGTDEQYF.

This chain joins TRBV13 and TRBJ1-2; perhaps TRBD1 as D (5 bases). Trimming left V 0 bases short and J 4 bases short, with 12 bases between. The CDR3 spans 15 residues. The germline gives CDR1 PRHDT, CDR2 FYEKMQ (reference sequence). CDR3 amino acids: CASSLGQTGIYGYTF. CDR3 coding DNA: TGTGCCAGCAGCTTAGGGCAAACAGGTATCTATGGCTACACCTTC. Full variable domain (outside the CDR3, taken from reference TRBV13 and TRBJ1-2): AAGVIQSPRHLIKEKRETATLKCYPIPRHDTVYWYQQGPGQDPQFLISFYEKMQSDKGSIPDRFSAQQFSDYHSELNMSSLELGDSALYFCASSLGQTGIYGYTFGSGTRLTVV.

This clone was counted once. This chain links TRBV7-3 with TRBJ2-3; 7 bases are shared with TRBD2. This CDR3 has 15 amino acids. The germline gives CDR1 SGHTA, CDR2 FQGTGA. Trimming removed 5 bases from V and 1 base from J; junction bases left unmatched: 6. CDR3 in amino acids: CASSLGRMGTDTQYF. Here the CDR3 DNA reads TGTGCCAGCAGCCTCGGGAGGATGGGCACAGATACGCAGTATTTT.

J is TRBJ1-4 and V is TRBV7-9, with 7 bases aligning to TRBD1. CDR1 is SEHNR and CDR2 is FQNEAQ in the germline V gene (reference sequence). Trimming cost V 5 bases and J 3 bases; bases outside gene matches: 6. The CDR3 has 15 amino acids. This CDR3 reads CASSPGGTANEKLFF. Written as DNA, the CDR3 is TGTGCCAGCAGCCCAGGTGGGACAGCTAATGAAAAACTGTTTTTT.

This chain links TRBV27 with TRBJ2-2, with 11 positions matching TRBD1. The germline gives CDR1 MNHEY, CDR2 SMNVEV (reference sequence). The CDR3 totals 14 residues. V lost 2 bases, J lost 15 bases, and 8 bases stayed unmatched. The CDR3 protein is CASSLASGQGGLFF. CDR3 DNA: TGTGCCAGCAGTTTAGCGTCGGGACAGGGGGGTTTGTTTTTT.

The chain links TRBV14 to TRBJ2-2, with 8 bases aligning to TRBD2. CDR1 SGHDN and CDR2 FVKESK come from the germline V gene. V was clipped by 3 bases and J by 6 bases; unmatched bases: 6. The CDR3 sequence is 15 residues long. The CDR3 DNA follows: TGTGCCAGCAGCCAGAACGGGAGGGCCTCCGGGGAGCTGTTTTTT. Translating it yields CASSQNGRASGELFF.

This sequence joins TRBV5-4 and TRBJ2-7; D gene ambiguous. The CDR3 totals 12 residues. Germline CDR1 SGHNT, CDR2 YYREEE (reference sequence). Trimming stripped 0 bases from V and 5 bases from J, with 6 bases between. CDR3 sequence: CASSLGDDEQYF. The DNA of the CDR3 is TGTGCCAGCAGCTTGGGAGATGACGAGCAGTACTTC.

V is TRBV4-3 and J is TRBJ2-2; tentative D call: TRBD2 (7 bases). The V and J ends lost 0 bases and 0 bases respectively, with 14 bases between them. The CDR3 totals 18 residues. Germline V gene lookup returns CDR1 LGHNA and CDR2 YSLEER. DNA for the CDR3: TGCGCCAGCAGCCAAGATATGATCGGGGGGCCGAACACCGGGGAGCTGTTTTTT. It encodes CASSQDMIGGPNTGELFF.

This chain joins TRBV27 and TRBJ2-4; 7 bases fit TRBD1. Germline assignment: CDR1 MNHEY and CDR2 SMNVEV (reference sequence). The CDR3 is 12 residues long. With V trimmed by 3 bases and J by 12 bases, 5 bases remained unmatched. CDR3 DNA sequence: TGTGCCAGCAGTTTCAGGGGGAACCGTCAGTACTTC. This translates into CASSFRGNRQYF.

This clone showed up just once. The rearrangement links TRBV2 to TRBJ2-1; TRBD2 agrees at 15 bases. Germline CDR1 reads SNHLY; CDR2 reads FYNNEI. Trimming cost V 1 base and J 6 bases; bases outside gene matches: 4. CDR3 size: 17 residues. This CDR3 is CASSEGPGLAGGNEQFF. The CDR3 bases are TGTGCCAGCAGTGAAGGACCGGGACTAGCGGGAGGCAATGAGCAGTTCTTC.

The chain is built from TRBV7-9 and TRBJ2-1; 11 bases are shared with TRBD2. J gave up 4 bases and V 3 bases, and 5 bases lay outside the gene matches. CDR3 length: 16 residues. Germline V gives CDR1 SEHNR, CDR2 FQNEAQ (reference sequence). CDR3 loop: CASSFSGTSGYNEQFF. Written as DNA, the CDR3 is TGTGCCAGCAGCTTCTCCGGGACTAGCGGTTACAATGAGCAGTTCTTC. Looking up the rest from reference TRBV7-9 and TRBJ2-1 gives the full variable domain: DTGVSQNPRHKITKRGQNVTFRCDPISEHNRLYWYRQTLGQGPEFLTYFQNEAQLEKSRLLSDRFSAERPKGSFSTLEIQRTEQGDSAMYLCASSFSGTSGYNEQFFGPGTRLTVL.

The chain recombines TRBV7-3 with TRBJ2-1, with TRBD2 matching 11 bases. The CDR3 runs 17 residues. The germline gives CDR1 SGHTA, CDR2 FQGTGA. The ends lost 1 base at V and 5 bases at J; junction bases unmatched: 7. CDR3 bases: TGTGCCAGCAGCTTAATAGCGGGACTAGCGGACCACAATGAGCAGTTCTTC. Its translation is CASSLIAGLADHNEQFF.

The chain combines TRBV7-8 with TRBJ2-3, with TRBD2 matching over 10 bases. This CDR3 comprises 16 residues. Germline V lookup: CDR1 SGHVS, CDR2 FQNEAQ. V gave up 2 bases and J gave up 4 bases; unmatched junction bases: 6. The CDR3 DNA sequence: TGTGCCAGCAGCTTAATGCTAGCGGGAGTCTCAGATACGCAGTATTTT. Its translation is CASSLMLAGVSDTQYF.

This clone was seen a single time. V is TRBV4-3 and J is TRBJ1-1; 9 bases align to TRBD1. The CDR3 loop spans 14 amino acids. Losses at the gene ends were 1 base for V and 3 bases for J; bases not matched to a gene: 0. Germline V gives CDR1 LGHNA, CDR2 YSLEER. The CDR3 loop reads CASSQGQGDTEAFF. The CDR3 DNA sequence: TGCGCCAGCAGCCAAGGACAGGGGGACACTGAAGCTTTCTTT.

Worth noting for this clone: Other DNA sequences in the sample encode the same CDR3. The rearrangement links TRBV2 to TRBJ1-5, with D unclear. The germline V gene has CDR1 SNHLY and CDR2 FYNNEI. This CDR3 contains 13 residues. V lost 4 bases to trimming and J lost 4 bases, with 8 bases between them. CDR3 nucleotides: TGTGCCAGCAGTGGTACGGGTAATCAGCCCCAGCATTTT. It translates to CASSGTGNQPQHF.

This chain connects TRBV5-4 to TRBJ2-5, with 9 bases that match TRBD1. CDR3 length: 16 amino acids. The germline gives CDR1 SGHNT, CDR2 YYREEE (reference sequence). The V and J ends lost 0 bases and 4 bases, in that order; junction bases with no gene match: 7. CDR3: CASSLEATGGGETQYF. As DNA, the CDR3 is TGTGCCAGCAGCTTGGAAGCGACAGGGGGTGGAGAGACCCAGTACTTC.